The clone carrying this TCR beta chain has only a few counts. What it binds is unknown. Germline values: CDR1 SEHNR, CDR2 FQNEAQ (reference sequence). The CDR3 is 14 residues long. J lost 6 bases, V lost 5 bases, and 5 bases had no gene match. This entry belongs to a study of T-cell memory formation after mild COVID-19. Study context: In these data, TCR clusters were largely donor specific. Study-wide results and limits: Clones contracting day 15 to 85 were balanced CD4/CD8; later expanders leaned CD4+. Researchers could not confirm that second-wave clones peaking on day 37 targeted SARS-CoV-2.

The 5'RACE method, run with constant-segment primers, produced TCR alpha and TCR beta cDNA libraries (carrying sample barcodes and UMIs). Each CDR3 protein gets one entry after TCRdb re-called the 5' RACE reads with MiXCR. The sample carries about 140,000 distinct CDR3 sequences, almost 25% recorded once. The source is an adult woman who had mild COVID-19 (a few samples of this study predate the infection). Cell type and time point are not known. This sequence joins TRBV7-9 and TRBJ1-2; 11 nucleotides align to TRBD1. Specimen: PBMCs or a T cell subset sorted from them (not recorded which). CDR3 sequence reads: CASSPGTGGNGYTF. CDR3 nucleotide sequence: TGTGCCAGCAGCCCCGGGACAGGGGGAAATGGCTACACCTTC.